The clone carrying this T cell receptor beta chain appeared a single time. Its antigen is still unknown. The entry originates in a study of T cell responses to AZD1222 COVID-19 vaccine. Study-wide results and limits: Only a handful of AZD1222 recipients, roughly 6 in all, had baseline seropositivity. Regions 160-218 and 743-854 dominated among vaccine-associated CD4 TCRs spanning spike. Among the donors, most were white British and more were female, and clonal diversity was possibly underestimated. Spike-specific TCR breadth and depth were elevated following two AZD1222 doses.

CDR3 size: 13 residues. Trimming removed 7 bases from V and 7 bases from J, with 13 bases in between. Germline V gene lookup returns CDR1 MNHEY and CDR2 SVGAGI. The repertoire was sequenced with immunoSEQ multiplex PCR; TCRdb's copy has only in-frame clones and lacks some. This sample yields more than 120,000 clones, of which 92% are seen a single time; 9% to 9.5% belongs to the top ten. V gene TRBV6-5 combines with J gene TRBJ2-2; D ambiguous. The clonotype was recovered from an adult who received the AZD1222 COVID-19 vaccine. The specimen was peripheral blood, collected 28 days after the second AZD1222 dose. The CDR3 DNA follows: TGTGCCAGCACCCTGTCCTCGGTCGGGGAGCTGTTTTTT. Protein: CASTLSSVGELFF.